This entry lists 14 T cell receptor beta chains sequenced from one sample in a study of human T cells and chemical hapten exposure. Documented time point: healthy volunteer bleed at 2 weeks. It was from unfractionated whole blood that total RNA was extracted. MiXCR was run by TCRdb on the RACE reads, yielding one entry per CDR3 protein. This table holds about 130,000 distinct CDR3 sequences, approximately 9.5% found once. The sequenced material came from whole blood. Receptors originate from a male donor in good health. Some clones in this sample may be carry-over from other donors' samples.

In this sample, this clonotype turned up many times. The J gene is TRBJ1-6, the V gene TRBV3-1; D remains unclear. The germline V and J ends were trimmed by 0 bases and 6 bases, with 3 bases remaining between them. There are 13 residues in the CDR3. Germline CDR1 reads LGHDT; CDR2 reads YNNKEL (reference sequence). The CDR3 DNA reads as TGTGCCAGCAGCCAAGAGGCTAATTCACCCCTCCACTTT. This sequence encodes CASSQEANSPLHF.

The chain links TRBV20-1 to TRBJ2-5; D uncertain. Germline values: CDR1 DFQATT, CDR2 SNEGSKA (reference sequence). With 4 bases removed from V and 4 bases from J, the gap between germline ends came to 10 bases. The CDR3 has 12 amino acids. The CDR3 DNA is TGCAGTGCTACGCCGGGTCTAGAGACCCAGTACTTC. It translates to CSATPGLETQYF.

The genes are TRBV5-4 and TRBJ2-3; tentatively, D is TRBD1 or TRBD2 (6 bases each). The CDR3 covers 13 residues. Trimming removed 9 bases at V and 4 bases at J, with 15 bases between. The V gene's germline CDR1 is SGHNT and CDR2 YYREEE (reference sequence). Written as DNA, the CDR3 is TGTGCCACCCGAGGGGGGAGTGCAGATACGCAGTATTTT. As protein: CATRGGSADTQYF.

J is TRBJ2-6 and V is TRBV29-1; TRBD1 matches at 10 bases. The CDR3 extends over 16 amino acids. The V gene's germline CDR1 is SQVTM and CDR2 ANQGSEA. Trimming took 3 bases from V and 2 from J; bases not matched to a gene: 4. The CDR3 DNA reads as TGCAGCGTTGAGGGGACAGGGGCGCCTGGGGCCAACGTCCTGACTTTC. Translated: CSVEGTGAPGANVLTF.

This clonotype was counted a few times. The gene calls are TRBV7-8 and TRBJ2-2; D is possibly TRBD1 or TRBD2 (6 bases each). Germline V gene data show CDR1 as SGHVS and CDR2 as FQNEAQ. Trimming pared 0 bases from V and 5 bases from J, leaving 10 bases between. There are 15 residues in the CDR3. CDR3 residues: CASSLAGGGTGELFF. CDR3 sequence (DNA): TGTGCCAGCAGCTTAGCAGGGGGAGGTACCGGGGAGCTGTTTTTT.

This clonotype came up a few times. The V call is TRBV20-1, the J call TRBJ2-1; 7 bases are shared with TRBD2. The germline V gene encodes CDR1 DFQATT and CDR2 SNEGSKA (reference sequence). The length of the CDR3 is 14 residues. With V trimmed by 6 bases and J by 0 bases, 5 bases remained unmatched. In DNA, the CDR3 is TGCAGTGCAGGGGAGGGTCCCTCCTACAATGAGCAGTTCTTC. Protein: CSAGEGPSYNEQFF.

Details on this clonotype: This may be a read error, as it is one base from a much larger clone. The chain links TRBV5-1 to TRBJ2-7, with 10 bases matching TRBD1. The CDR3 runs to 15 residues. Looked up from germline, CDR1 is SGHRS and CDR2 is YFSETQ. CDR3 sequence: CAGSRPGQGSYEQYF. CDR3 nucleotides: TGCGCCGGCAGCCGACCGGGACAGGGGTCCTACGAGCAGTACTTC. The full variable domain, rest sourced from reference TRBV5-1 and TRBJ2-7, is KAGVTQTPRYLIKTRGQQVTLSCSPISGHRSVSWYQQTPGQGLQFLFEYFSETQRNKGNFPGRFSGRQFSNSRSEMNVSTLELGDSALYLCAGSRPGQGSYEQYFGPGTRLTVT.

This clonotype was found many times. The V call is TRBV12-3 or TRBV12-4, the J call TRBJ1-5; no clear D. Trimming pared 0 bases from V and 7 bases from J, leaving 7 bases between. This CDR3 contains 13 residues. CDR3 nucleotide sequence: TGTGCCAGCAGTTTAGCGCAAGGACAGCCCCAGCATTTT. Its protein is CASSLAQGQPQHF.

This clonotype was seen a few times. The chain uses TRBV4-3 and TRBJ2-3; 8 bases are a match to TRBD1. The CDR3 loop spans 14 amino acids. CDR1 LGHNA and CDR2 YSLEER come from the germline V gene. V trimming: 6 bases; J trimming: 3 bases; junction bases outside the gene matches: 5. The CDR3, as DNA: TGCGCCAGCAGACCCGACAGGGGTACAGATACGCAGTATTTT. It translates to CASRPDRGTDTQYF.

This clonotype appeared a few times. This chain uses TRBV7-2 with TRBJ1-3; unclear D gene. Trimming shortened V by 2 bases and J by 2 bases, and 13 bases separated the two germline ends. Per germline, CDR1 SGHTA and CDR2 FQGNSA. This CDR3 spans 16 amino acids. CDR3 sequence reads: CASSLNDPTAGNTIYF. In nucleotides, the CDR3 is TGTGCCAGCAGCTTAAATGATCCAACTGCTGGAAACACCATATATTTT.

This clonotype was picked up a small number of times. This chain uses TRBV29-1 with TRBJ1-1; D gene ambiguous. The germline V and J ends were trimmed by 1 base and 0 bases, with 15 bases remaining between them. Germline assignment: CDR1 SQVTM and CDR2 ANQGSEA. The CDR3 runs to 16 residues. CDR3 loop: CSVEGGPGRMNTEAFF. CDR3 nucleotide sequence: TGCAGCGTTGAAGGAGGGCCAGGAAGAATGAACACTGAAGCTTTCTTT.

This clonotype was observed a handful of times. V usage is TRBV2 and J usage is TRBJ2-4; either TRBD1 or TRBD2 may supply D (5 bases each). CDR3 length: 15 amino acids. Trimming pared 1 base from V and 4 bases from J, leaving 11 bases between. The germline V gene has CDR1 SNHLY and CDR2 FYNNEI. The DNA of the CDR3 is TGTGCCAGCAGTGAAGTCCGGGGCGCAAAAAACATTCAGTACTTC. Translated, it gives CASSEVRGAKNIQYF. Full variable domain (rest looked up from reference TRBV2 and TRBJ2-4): EPEVTQTPSHQVTQMGQEVILRCVPISNHLYFYWYRQILGQKVEFLVSFYNNEISEKSEIFDDQFSVERPDGSNFTLKIRSTKLEDSAMYFCASSEVRGAKNIQYFGAGTRLSVL.

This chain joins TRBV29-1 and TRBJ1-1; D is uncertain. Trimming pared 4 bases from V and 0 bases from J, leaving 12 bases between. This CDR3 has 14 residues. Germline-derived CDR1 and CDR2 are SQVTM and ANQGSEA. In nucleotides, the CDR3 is TGCAGCGTTGTAGACCTCCGTATGAACACTGAAGCTTTCTTT. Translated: CSVVDLRMNTEAFF.

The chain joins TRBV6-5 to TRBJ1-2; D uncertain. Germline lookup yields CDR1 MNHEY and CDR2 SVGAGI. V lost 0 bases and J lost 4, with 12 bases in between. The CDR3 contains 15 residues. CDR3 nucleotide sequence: TGTGCCAGCAGTTACTCCGTAGCGAATGGCTATGGCTACACCTTC. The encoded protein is CASSYSVANGYGYTF.